This TCR beta chain came from a study of T cell responses to AZD1222 COVID-19 vaccine. The CDR3 runs 15 residues. Germline V gene sequence: CDR1 GTSNPN, CDR2 SVGIG (reference sequence). Deletions cut 4 bases from V and 3 bases from J, with 16 bases between. Study-level findings and limits: Scientists sampled the repertoires only once the peak T cell response had passed.

Method: immunoSEQ multiplex PCR; TCRdb's copy keeps in-frame clones and lacks some. The sample records around 120,000 clones, 87% being singletons. Comments on this clone: Its target is not known.

The sequencing used peripheral blood, collected on day 0 of AZD1222 vaccination. This TCR came from an adult in good health. V usage is TRBV30 and J usage is TRBJ2-4, with D unresolved. CDR3 in DNA: TGTGCCTGGAACCCGGCTGAAATGGTCAAAAACATTCAGTACTTC. This codes for CAWNPAEMVKNIQYF.